The clone carrying this T cell receptor beta chain was seen a single time. Germline V gives CDR1 SGHTA, CDR2 FQGTGA. V was cut by 3 bases and J by 1 base, with 6 bases left in between. The CDR3 is made up of 13 amino acids. The sample belongs to a study of OX40 agonist ivuxolimab in advanced cancers. Some clones are missing from TCRdb's copy, which holds only in-frame ones; the method was immunoSEQ multiplex PCR. In the table there are under 85,000 clones, approximately 94% of which are singletons. The TCR comes from an adult with an advanced solid tumor such as melanoma, head and neck, liver or kidney cancer. The sequencing here drew on CD4+ or CD8+ T cells sorted from blood, taken in a trial of the OX40 agonist ivuxolimab. The chain couples TRBV7-3 to TRBJ1-1, with unresolved D. The CDR3 sequence: CASSLEGNTEAFF. The CDR3 DNA reads TGTGCCAGCAGCTTGGAGGGGAACACTGAAGCTTTCTTT.